What follows is one T cell receptor (beta chain) and its context. The source of the sample is a study of T cell changes during pregnancy in multiple sclerosis. The V and J ends lost 6 bases and 4 bases, in that order; junction bases with no gene match: 15. This CDR3 spans 16 amino acids. The germline gives CDR1 SEHNR, CDR2 FQNEAQ (reference sequence). Clones were read by immunoSEQ multiplex PCR, and TCRdb kept only the in-frame ones, dropping some. The repertoire has around 84,000 clones, approximately 95% of them found once; the top ten carry about 1%. The sequences come from peripheral blood, collected in the second trimester of pregnancy. The receptor was derived from a female donor in good health, enrolled as a control in a pregnancy study. This sequence joins TRBV7-9 and TRBJ2-7; 7 positions agree with TRBD2. Here the CDR3 reads CASSFGGGVPGYEQYF. The CDR3 DNA reads TGTGCCAGCAGTTTTGGCGGGGGTGTCCCGGGGTACGAGCAGTACTTC.